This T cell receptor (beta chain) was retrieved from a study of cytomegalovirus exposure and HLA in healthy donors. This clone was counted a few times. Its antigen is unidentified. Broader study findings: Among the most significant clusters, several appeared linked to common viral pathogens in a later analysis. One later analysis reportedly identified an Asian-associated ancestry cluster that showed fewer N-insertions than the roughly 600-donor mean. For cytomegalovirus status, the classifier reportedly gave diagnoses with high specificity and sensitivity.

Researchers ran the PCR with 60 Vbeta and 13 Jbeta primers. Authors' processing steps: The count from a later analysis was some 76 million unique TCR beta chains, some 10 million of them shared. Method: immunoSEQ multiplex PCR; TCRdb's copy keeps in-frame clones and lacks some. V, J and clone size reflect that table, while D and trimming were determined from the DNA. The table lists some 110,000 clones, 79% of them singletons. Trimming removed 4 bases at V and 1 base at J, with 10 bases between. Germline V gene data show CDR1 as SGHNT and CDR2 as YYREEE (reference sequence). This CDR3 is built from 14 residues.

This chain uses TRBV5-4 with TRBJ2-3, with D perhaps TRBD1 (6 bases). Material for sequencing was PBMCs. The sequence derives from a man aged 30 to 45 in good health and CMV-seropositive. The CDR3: CASSKGGRTDTQYF. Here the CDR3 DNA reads TGTGCCAGCAGCAAAGGGGGACGCACAGATACGCAGTATTTT.